A selection of T cell receptor beta chains follows, all from one sample in a study of T cell responses to AZD1222 COVID-19 vaccine. Produced via immunoSEQ multiplex PCR; TCRdb's table is partial and in-frame only. The sample lists about 130,000 clones; approximately 90% were seen once. The sequenced sample was peripheral blood, obtained on day 0 of AZD1222 vaccination. The receptors were sampled from an adult in good health. Both conserved end residues are part of each CDR3. A D gene is named only where the DNA matches it firmly. Not every row has a clone size; where given, it reads once, few, many or a size class.

cdr3_nt: TGTGCCAGCAGCTTGGTTATAAATGAAAAACTGTTTTTT
cdr3_aa: CASSLVINEKLFF
v_call: TRBV7-9
clone_size: -
d_call: -
j_call: TRBJ1-4

cdr3_nt: TGTGCCACCGAAGGACCGACTCTCGAACAGAAACCTCAAGAGACCCAGTACTTC
cdr3_aa: CATEGPTLEQKPQETQYF
v_call: TRBV24-1
clone_size: -
d_call: -
j_call: TRBJ2-5

cdr3_nt: TGTGCCAGCAGTTTTTCCCTGAACACCGGGGAGCTGTTTTTT
cdr3_aa: CASSFSLNTGELFF
v_call: TRBV27
clone_size: -
d_call: -
j_call: TRBJ2-2

cdr3_nt: TGTGCCAGCAGTCCGGCCGGCCCAGGGGAAAAACTGTTTTTT
cdr3_aa: CASSPAGPGEKLFF
v_call: TRBV28
clone_size: -
d_call: -
j_call: TRBJ1-4

cdr3_nt: TGTGCCAGCAGTTTCCCTGGACAGGGCTCGGGATACAATGAGCAGTTCTTC
cdr3_aa: CASSFPGQGSGYNEQFF
v_call: TRBV6-2/TRBV6-3
clone_size: -
d_call: TRBD1
j_call: TRBJ2-1

cdr3_nt: TGTGCCTGGACTAAGACAGGGGCAACTAATGAAAAACTGTTTTTT
cdr3_aa: CAWTKTGATNEKLFF
v_call: TRBV30
clone_size: -
d_call: TRBD1
j_call: TRBJ1-4

cdr3_nt: TGTGCCAGCAGTGAAGCAATGAGGGCCCAGTACTTC
cdr3_aa: CASSEAMRAQYF
v_call: TRBV2
clone_size: few
d_call: -
j_call: TRBJ2-5

cdr3_nt: TGTGCCAGCAGCTTAGGGGGCGGGACTAGCAGATTTGGCGTAGATACGCAGTATTTT
cdr3_aa: CASSLGGGTSRFGVDTQYF
v_call: TRBV7-3
clone_size: once
d_call: TRBD2
j_call: TRBJ2-3

cdr3_nt: TGTGCCACCAGTGATTACGCCGGGGAGCTGTTTTTT
cdr3_aa: CATSDYAGELFF
v_call: TRBV24-1
clone_size: once
d_call: -
j_call: TRBJ2-2

cdr3_nt: TGTGCCTGGACTACAGGGTGGGGCACTGAAGCTTTCTTT
cdr3_aa: CAWTTGWGTEAFF
v_call: TRBV30
clone_size: -
d_call: -
j_call: TRBJ1-1

cdr3_nt: TGTGCCATCAGGAACAGCGGGGACGGGACTGAAGCTTTCTTT
cdr3_aa: CAIRNSGDGTEAFF
v_call: TRBV10-3
clone_size: -
d_call: -
j_call: TRBJ1-1

cdr3_nt: TGTGCCAGCCGGGACAGCCCTTTTGACGGGGAGCTGTTTTTT
cdr3_aa: CASRDSPFDGELFF
v_call: TRBV19
clone_size: -
d_call: TRBD1
j_call: TRBJ2-2

cdr3_nt: TGTGCTAGTGGTATCCTGGCGGGAGGCGTCAATGAGCAGTTCTTC
cdr3_aa: CASGILAGGVNEQFF
v_call: TRBV12-5
clone_size: -
d_call: TRBD2
j_call: TRBJ2-1

cdr3_nt: TGTGCCAGCAGTCCATTCGGGACAGGGAACTATGGCTACACCTTC
cdr3_aa: CASSPFGTGNYGYTF
v_call: TRBV6-2/TRBV6-3
clone_size: few
d_call: TRBD1
j_call: TRBJ1-2

cdr3_nt: TGTGCCAGCAGCTTAGCACTACCGGAGGGAACAGATACGCAGTATTTT
cdr3_aa: CASSLALPEGTDTQYF
v_call: TRBV7-2
clone_size: -
d_call: -
j_call: TRBJ2-3

cdr3_nt: TGTGCCAGCATAGGTGGGGGTCCGAATCAGCCCCAGCATTTT
cdr3_aa: CASIGGGPNQPQHF
v_call: TRBV6-5
clone_size: once
d_call: -
j_call: TRBJ1-5

cdr3_nt: TGCGCCAGCAGCTTGGGGTGGGACTCTGGAAACACCATATATTTT
cdr3_aa: CASSLGWDSGNTIYF
v_call: TRBV5-1
clone_size: -
d_call: -
j_call: TRBJ1-3

cdr3_nt: TGTGCCAGCAGACAGGGGATGGATTCACCCCTCCACTTT
cdr3_aa: CASRQGMDSPLHF
v_call: TRBV6-5
clone_size: -
d_call: TRBD1
j_call: TRBJ1-6

cdr3_nt: TGTGCCAGTCGCCGGGACAGGGGCATTGCGGAAGGCTACACCTTC
cdr3_aa: CASRRDRGIAEGYTF
v_call: TRBV7-9
clone_size: -
d_call: TRBD1
j_call: TRBJ1-2

cdr3_nt: TGTGCCAGCAGTTACTCGTTGAACACTGAAGCTTTCTTT
cdr3_aa: CASSYSLNTEAFF
v_call: TRBV6-5
clone_size: -
d_call: -
j_call: TRBJ1-1

cdr3_nt: TGTGCCAGCAGTTACTCTGTCAGGGGGGGCTCCTACGAGCAGTACTTC
cdr3_aa: CASSYSVRGGSYEQYF
v_call: TRBV6-5
clone_size: once
d_call: -
j_call: TRBJ2-7

cdr3_nt: TGTGCCTGGGCCGGCGCGGGAGTTCGCGGAAACATTCAGTACTTC
cdr3_aa: CAWAGAGVRGNIQYF
v_call: TRBV30
clone_size: -
d_call: TRBD2
j_call: TRBJ2-4

cdr3_nt: TGTGCCAGCAGCGTAGGGGCAGGGGTCGGCTATGGCTACACCTTC
cdr3_aa: CASSVGAGVGYGYTF
v_call: TRBV9
clone_size: -
d_call: -
j_call: TRBJ1-2

cdr3_nt: TGCGCCAGCAGCTCCAGGACAGGACCGACAACTAATGAAAAACTGTTTTTT
cdr3_aa: CASSSRTGPTTNEKLFF
v_call: TRBV5-1
clone_size: -
d_call: TRBD1
j_call: TRBJ1-4

cdr3_nt: TGTGCCAGCAGCTTAGGGACCTCCTACAATGAGCAGTTCTTC
cdr3_aa: CASSLGTSYNEQFF
v_call: TRBV7-2
clone_size: once
d_call: -
j_call: TRBJ2-1

cdr3_nt: TGTGCCAGTAGTGTCGGACAGGGGGGGTCCTATAATTCACCCCTCCACTTT
cdr3_aa: CASSVGQGGSYNSPLHF
v_call: TRBV19
clone_size: -
d_call: TRBD1
j_call: TRBJ1-6

cdr3_nt: TGTGCCAGCACTCGCGGCTACTATGGCTACACCTTC
cdr3_aa: CASTRGYYGYTF
v_call: TRBV12-3/TRBV12-4
clone_size: -
d_call: -
j_call: TRBJ1-2

cdr3_nt: TGTGCCAGCAGCCCCCCGGGAGGGTTTCGTGAAAAACTGTTTTTT
cdr3_aa: CASSPPGGFREKLFF
v_call: TRBV28
clone_size: -
d_call: -
j_call: TRBJ1-4

cdr3_nt: TGTGCCAGCAGGGCCAGGGACAATCAGCCCCAGCATTTT
cdr3_aa: CASRARDNQPQHF
v_call: TRBV6-5
clone_size: few
d_call: -
j_call: TRBJ1-5

cdr3_nt: TGTGCCAGCAGTGAAGACCTCGGGACAGGGGGAGAGACCCAGTACTTC
cdr3_aa: CASSEDLGTGGETQYF
v_call: TRBV6-1
clone_size: -
d_call: TRBD1
j_call: TRBJ2-5

cdr3_nt: TGTGCCACCAGCAGGAGTGCCAGCGGGAGTTACAATGAGCAGTTCTTC
cdr3_aa: CATSRSASGSYNEQFF
v_call: TRBV15
clone_size: -
d_call: TRBD2
j_call: TRBJ2-1